This T cell receptor (beta chain) emerged from a study of post-analysis software for immune sequencing data. At the level of the study: Some patients lacked subtype; others had relapsing-remitting, secondary progressive or progressive-relapsing disease.

Study-level results: Clustering by F measure revealed strong co-clustering among samples prepared together in one batch. Higher frequency in patients than in controls was seen for roughly 5 TRBV segments, with TRBV5-6, TRBV5-1 and TRBV20-1 among them. In multiple sclerosis, normalized Chao1 diversity was significantly below that of controls.

Each TCR beta cDNA library carried unique molecular identifiers. Roughly 500,000 cDNA molecules were obtained per 1 to 10 million input T cells. TCRdb fed the PCR reads into MiXCR, producing one record per CDR3 protein. The sample yields roughly 650,000 distinct CDR3 sequences, more than 50% seen once. The CDR3 is made up of 14 amino acids. Germline-derived CDR1 and CDR2 are MGHRA and YSYEKL. Trimming cost V 1 base and J 10 bases, with 14 bases left between them. Concerning this clonotype itself: Its matching antigen is unknown.

Material for sequencing was blood. The source of this sequence is a girl aged 2-10 years with multiple sclerosis. This sequence joins TRBV4-1 and TRBJ2-1; D possibly matches TRBD1 or TRBD2 (5 bases each). The CDR3 DNA reads as TGCGCCAGCAGCCAAGGAACGGGGCTAAGGGAGCAGTTCTTC. This gives the protein CASSQGTGLREQFF.